The 31 T cell receptor beta chains below come from one sample, sequenced in a study of blood T cell repertoires in COVID-19. Sequencing used immunoSEQ multiplex PCR; TCRdb keeps in-frame clones, though not all of them. Here the sample spans approximately 170,000 clones, roughly 90% being singletons. Sequences were obtained from peripheral blood. These receptors were obtained from a man aged 55 to 70 with active or convalescent COVID-19.

V is TRBV10-3 and J is TRBJ2-5, with 7 bases that match TRBD1. Germline CDR1 and CDR2: ENHRY and SYGVKD. CDR3 length equals 13 residues. V dropped 5 bases and J dropped 10; count of bases not matched to a gene: 10. CDR3 bases: TGTGCCATCAGTTTCGGGACAGAAACCGACCAGTACTTC. It translates to CAISFGTETDQYF.

The chain employs TRBV7-2 and TRBJ1-1; a possible D gene is TRBD1 (5 bases). The CDR3 runs 14 residues. With 2 bases removed from V and 1 base from J, the gap between germline ends came to 8 bases. Germline CDR1 SGHTA, CDR2 FQGNSA. CDR3 residues: CASSLMQGNTEAFF. The CDR3 nucleotides are TGTGCCAGCAGCTTAATGCAGGGGAACACTGAAGCTTTCTTT.

This clone was observed once. The V call is TRBV18, the J call TRBJ2-1; 7 bases match TRBD1. The CDR3 runs to 15 residues. Germline lookup yields CDR1 KGHSH and CDR2 LQKENI. Unmatched junction bases numbered 11, after V lost 3 bases and J lost 9 bases. CDR3 sequence reads: CASSPVAGGFSEQFF. The CDR3, as DNA: TGTGCCAGCTCACCGGTAGCAGGGGGTTTTAGTGAGCAGTTCTTC.

CDR3 coding DNA: TGTGCCAGAAGCCCAGACGAACGCGGGAGGACCCCCTACGAGCAGTACTTC. Encoded protein: CARSPDERGRTPYEQYF. The chain couples TRBV5-3 to TRBJ2-7; 8 bases align to TRBD2. TRBV5-3 is sorted into the ORF group, with uncertain function. V dropped 4 bases and J dropped 2; count of bases not matched to a gene: 14. CDR3 length equals 17 residues.

The chain is built from TRBV18 and TRBJ2-1; D may be TRBD1 (6 bases). From germline, CDR1 is KGHSH and CDR2 LQKENI. V gave up 1 base and J gave up 0 bases, with 13 bases separating them. CDR3 length: 17 residues. CDR3 in amino acids: CASSPLRQDLSYNEQFF. As DNA, the CDR3 is TGTGCCAGCTCACCACTTAGACAGGACCTCTCCTACAATGAGCAGTTCTTC. Supplemented by reference TRBV18 and TRBJ2-1, the full variable domain reads NAGVMQNPRHLVRRRGQEARLRCSPMKGHSHVYWYRQLPEEGLKFMVYLQKENIIDESGMPKERFSAEFPKEGPSILRIQQVVRGDSAAYFCASSPLRQDLSYNEQFFGPGTRLTVL.

The rearrangement uses TRBV18 and TRBJ1-2; TRBD1 agrees at 7 bases. The junction had 2 bases not matched to a gene; V was cut back by 4 bases and J by 0 bases. There are 14 residues in the CDR3. Germline V CDR1 and CDR2: KGHSH, LQKENI. CDR3 nucleotides: TGTGCCAGCTCACTGGGACAGACTAACTATGGCTACACCTTC. This translates into CASSLGQTNYGYTF.

CDR3 amino acids: CASSNLDRGVGTEAFF. Written as DNA, the CDR3 is TGTGCCAGCAGCAACCTCGACAGGGGGGTGGGCACTGAAGCTTTCTTT. V is TRBV11-2 and J is TRBJ1-1; the match to TRBD1 covers 9 bases. Germline V gene sequence: CDR1 SGHAT, CDR2 FQNNGV. This CDR3 is 16 amino acids long. J gave up 4 bases and V 5 bases, and 11 bases lay outside the gene matches.

V is TRBV5-1 and J is TRBJ1-4, with D perhaps matching TRBD1 (6 bases). CDR1 SGHRS and CDR2 YFSETQ come from the germline V gene. CDR3 length: 14 amino acids. Trimming removed 0 bases from V and 5 bases from J, with 8 bases in between. In DNA, the CDR3 is TGCGCCAGCAGCTTGGCTCAGGGGAATGAAAAACTGTTTTTT. The encoded protein is CASSLAQGNEKLFF. The full variable domain, its missing parts supplied by reference TRBV5-1 and TRBJ1-4, is KAGVTQTPRYLIKTRGQQVTLSCSPISGHRSVSWYQQTPGQGLQFLFEYFSETQRNKGNFPGRFSGRQFSNSRSEMNVSTLELGDSALYLCASSLAQGNEKLFFGSGTQLSVL.

J is TRBJ1-2 and V is TRBV20-1; D unresolved. The CDR3 runs to 11 residues. Germline CDR1 is DFQATT and CDR2 is SNEGSKA (reference sequence). V was pared by 3 bases and J by 6 bases, with 8 bases between. Written as DNA, the CDR3 is TGCAGTGCTAGTCCCGTCCATGGCTACACCTTC. Translated, it gives CSASPVHGYTF.

The sample holds one count of this clone. The V call is TRBV19, the J call TRBJ1-2; D might be TRBD1 (5 bases). The V end lost 10 bases, the J end lost 4 bases, and 13 bases lay between the germline ends. In germline, CDR1 is LNHDA, CDR2 SQIVND (reference sequence). CDR3 length: 12 amino acids. CDR3 loop: CATPGDGYGYTF. In DNA form, the CDR3 reads TGTGCCACCCCGGGGGATGGCTATGGCTACACCTTC. Variable domain in full (rest from reference TRBV19 and TRBJ1-2): DGGITQSPKYLFRKEGQNVTLSCEQNLNHDAMYWYRQDPGQGLRLIYYSQIVNDFQKGDIAEGYSVSREKKESFPLTVTSAQKNPTAFYLCATPGDGYGYTFGSGTRLTVV.

J is TRBJ2-7 and V is TRBV7-9; maybe TRBD1 (6 bases). The germline gives CDR1 SEHNR, CDR2 FQNEAQ (reference sequence). The CDR3 totals 14 residues. The V end was cut by 5 bases, the J end by 1 base, with 12 bases between. As DNA, the CDR3 is TGTGCCAGCAGCGTCTCCGGGACATCCTACGAGCAGTACTTC. It codes for CASSVSGTSYEQYF.

The V call is TRBV24-1, the J call TRBJ2-1; weak D call: TRBD2 (6 bases). This CDR3 spans 14 amino acids. Between the trimmed V and J ends, which lost 5 bases and 7 bases, there was a span of 14 bases. CDR1 and CDR2 from the germline V gene are KGHDR and SFDVKD. The CDR3 sequence: CATSGGILRNEQFF. DNA for the CDR3: TGTGCCACCAGTGGCGGGATCCTTCGAAATGAGCAGTTCTTC.

The V and J genes are TRBV6-5 and TRBJ1-2; 10 nucleotides agree with TRBD1. The junction had 6 bases not matched to a gene; V was cut back by 4 bases and J by 4 bases. Per germline, CDR1 MNHEY and CDR2 SVGAGI. The CDR3 has 15 residues. The CDR3 loop reads CASSSGQGGGYGYTF. The CDR3 DNA is TGTGCCAGCAGTTCCGGACAGGGGGGTGGCTATGGCTACACCTTC.

The chain has TRBV6-5 and TRBJ2-5; 7 positions agree with TRBD1. Unmatched junction bases numbered 11, after V lost 6 bases and J lost 7 bases. CDR1 MNHEY and CDR2 SVGAGI come from the germline V gene. The CDR3 consists of 14 residues. CDR3 bases: TGTGCCAGCAGGAGACAGGGCGGGTTTGGGACCCAGTACTTC. Its protein is CASRRQGGFGTQYF.

As concerns this clone: The same CDR3 can be traced to other DNA sequences in this sample. J is TRBJ1-2 and V is TRBV27; 7 nucleotides line up with TRBD1. Trimming took 5 bases from V and 5 from J; bases not matched to a gene: 5. The CDR3 sequence is 13 residues long. From germline, CDR1 is MNHEY and CDR2 SMNVEV (reference sequence). In DNA form, the CDR3 reads TGTGCCAGCAGTCTCCGACAGGGATATGGCTACACCTTC. It encodes CASSLRQGYGYTF.

The rearrangement joins TRBV24-1 to TRBJ1-2; D call uncertain. The germline CDR1 and CDR2 sequences are KGHDR and SFDVKD. Trimming left V 3 bases short and J 8 bases short, with 15 bases between. The CDR3 is 14 residues long. The CDR3 here is CATSDNDMRFGYTF. The CDR3, as DNA: TGTGCCACCAGTGATAATGACATGCGTTTCGGCTACACCTTC.

This clone has just one count. This rearrangement joins TRBV2 to TRBJ2-3, with D perhaps matching TRBD2 (5 bases). V gave up 1 base and J gave up 2 bases, with 10 bases separating them. This CDR3 spans 15 amino acids. The V gene's germline CDR1 is SNHLY and CDR2 FYNNEI. The CDR3 spells CASSEGRLYTDTQYF. The DNA for the CDR3 is TGTGCCAGCAGTGAAGGGCGACTATACACAGATACGCAGTATTTT. The complete variable domain, with remaining parts taken from reference TRBV2 and TRBJ2-3, reads EPEVTQTPSHQVTQMGQEVILRCVPISNHLYFYWYRQILGQKVEFLVSFYNNEISEKSEIFDDQFSVERPDGSNFTLKIRSTKLEDSAMYFCASSEGRLYTDTQYFGPGTRLTVL.

The CDR3 coding sequence is TGTGCCAGTAGTAGCGCACAGGGGGAGCAGTACTTC. Its protein product is CASSSAQGEQYF. V is TRBV19 and J is TRBJ2-7, with 7 positions matching TRBD1. The CDR3 loop spans 12 amino acids. Germline CDR1 LNHDA, CDR2 SQIVND (reference sequence). The ends lost 4 bases at V and 7 bases at J; junction bases unmatched: 4.

This chain links TRBV3-1 (or the pseudogene TRBV3-2) with TRBJ2-5; a possible D gene is TRBD1 (6 bases). The CDR3 consists of 16 residues. Looked up from germline, CDR1 is LGHDT and CDR2 is YNNKEL (reference sequence). Trimming took 2 bases from V and 2 from J, leaving 15 bases between them. The CDR3 nucleotides read TGTGCCAGCAGCCAAAATCAGGGGAGAGGGCAAGAGACCCAGTACTTC. This sequence encodes CASSQNQGRGQETQYF.

The chain uses TRBV5-1 and TRBJ2-3, with 7 bases fitting TRBD1. The length of the CDR3 is 15 residues. The V and J ends lost 4 bases and 0 bases, in that order; junction bases with no gene match: 5. Germline CDR1 SGHRS, CDR2 YFSETQ. The CDR3 sequence is CASSHDRVSTDTQYF. CDR3 coding DNA: TGCGCCAGCAGCCATGACAGGGTGAGCACAGATACGCAGTATTTT.

The chain has TRBV6-5 and TRBJ2-7; tentatively, D is TRBD1 (5 bases). Germline V gene lookup returns CDR1 MNHEY and CDR2 SVGAGI. With 3 bases removed from V and 0 bases from J, the gap between germline ends came to 12 bases. CDR3 length: 15 residues. DNA of the CDR3: TGTGCCAGCAGTTATCAGGGTTTTAGCTCCTACGAGCAGTACTTC. Protein sequence: CASSYQGFSSYEQYF.

This clone was seen just once. The chain uses TRBV4-1 and TRBJ1-1; a possible D gene is TRBD1 (6 bases). Looked up from germline, CDR1 is MGHRA and CDR2 is YSYEKL. The V end was cut by 8 bases, the J end by 1 base, with 17 bases between. The CDR3 length is 15 residues. The CDR3 DNA reads as TGCGCCAGCTCTCACCCTAGACAGGCGAACACTGAAGCTTTCTTT. This codes for CASSHPRQANTEAFF.

The V gene is TRBV4-2, the J gene TRBJ2-7, with TRBD1 as a possible D gene (6 bases). This CDR3 has 17 amino acids. The V gene's germline CDR1 is LGHNA and CDR2 YNFKEQ. The V end was cut by 1 base, the J end by 0 bases, with 16 bases between. As DNA, the CDR3 is TGTGCCAGCAGCCAAGCCCCGACAGGAGTTAGCTCCTACGAGCAGTACTTC. Its translation: CASSQAPTGVSSYEQYF.

The chain uses TRBV7-2 and TRBJ2-5; TRBD2 matches 8 bases. CDR1 is SGHTA and CDR2 is FQGNSA in the germline V gene. The CDR3 sequence is 15 residues long. J gave up 5 bases and V 3 bases, and 8 bases lay outside the gene matches. CDR3 in amino acids: CASSFNGGAGETQYF. Here the CDR3 DNA reads TGTGCCAGCAGCTTCAACGGGGGGGCCGGGGAGACCCAGTACTTC.

The J gene is TRBJ2-1, the V gene TRBV7-8; 14 nucleotides agree with TRBD2. V lost 3 bases, J lost 3 bases, and 1 base stayed unmatched. This CDR3 spans 16 amino acids. Germline V gives CDR1 SGHVS, CDR2 FQNEAQ. This chain's CDR3 is CASSLGTSGSYNEQFF. The CDR3, as DNA: TGTGCCAGCAGCTTGGGGACTAGCGGGAGCTACAATGAGCAGTTCTTC.

This clone was observed a single time. This chain links TRBV28 with TRBJ2-7; D may be TRBD2 (5 bases). V dropped 6 bases and J dropped 1 base, with 19 bases sitting between them. This CDR3 has 16 amino acids. The germline gives CDR1 MDHEN, CDR2 SYDVKM. This CDR3 is CASSPSGSRLSYEQYF. CDR3 DNA sequence: TGTGCCAGCAGCCCTTCGGGGTCGCGCCTTTCCTACGAGCAGTACTTC. Complete variable domain (other parts from reference TRBV28 and TRBJ2-7): DVKVTQSSRYLVKRTGEKVFLECVQDMDHENMFWYRQDPGLGLRLIYFSYDVKMKEKGDIPEGYSVSREKKERFSLILESASTNQTSMYLCASSPSGSRLSYEQYFGPGTRLTVT.

The chain combines TRBV28 with TRBJ1-2, with D possibly being TRBD1 (5 bases). The germline V gene encodes CDR1 MDHEN and CDR2 SYDVKM. This CDR3 has 13 residues. Trimming removed 3 bases from V and 8 bases from J, with 13 bases in between. For the CDR3, the DNA is TGTGCCAGCAGTTTGGAGGGGCTACGGGGCTACACCTTC. Translated, it gives CASSLEGLRGYTF.

The rearrangement uses TRBV21-1 and TRBJ2-5; the table's D call TRBD2 went unverified against the DNA. TRBV21-1 is annotated as a pseudogene. The CDR3 length is 18 residues. The CDR3: CASSREAPSGRWGETQYF. CDR3 DNA: TGTGCCAGCAGCAGAGAGGCCCCTAGCGGGAGGTGGGGAGAGACCCAGTACTTC.

This chain connects TRBV27 to TRBJ1-3; 7 nucleotides agree with TRBD1. This CDR3 region has 14 residues. After removal of 3 bases from V and 3 bases from J, the junction contained 2 bases not matched to a gene. The germline gives CDR1 MNHEY, CDR2 SMNVEV (reference sequence). In DNA, the CDR3 is TGTGCCAGCAGTTTGAACAGGGGTGGAAACACCATATATTTT. It encodes CASSLNRGGNTIYF.

The genes are TRBV2 and TRBJ2-7; D gene ambiguous. Germline CDR1 is SNHLY and CDR2 is FYNNEI. This CDR3 contains 14 residues. V dropped 7 bases and J dropped 0 bases, with 13 bases sitting between them. The chain's CDR3 is CASKASESSYEQYF. The CDR3 DNA is TGTGCCAGCAAAGCGAGCGAGAGCTCCTACGAGCAGTACTTC.

A few counts support this clone. The gene calls are TRBV28 and TRBJ1-2, with 10 bases aligning to TRBD1. From germline, CDR1 is MDHEN and CDR2 SYDVKM. The CDR3 has 13 residues. Trimming cost V 7 bases and J 7 bases; bases outside gene matches: 6. The CDR3 reads CASTDRGRVGYTF. CDR3 in DNA: TGTGCCAGCACTGACAGGGGGCGCGTTGGCTACACCTTC.